This T cell receptor beta chain comes out of a study of identical twins. Study results and caveats: Insertions were fewer in abundant cord blood beta clonotypes, whereas memory repertoires showed none of this pattern.

Trimming removed 0 bases at V and 12 bases at J, with 6 bases between. Germline V CDR1 and CDR2: SGHDN, FVKESK. There are 12 residues in the CDR3. TCRdb called the 5' RACE reads again in MiXCR, with one record for every CDR3 protein. The sample contains roughly 710,000 distinct CDR3 sequences, around 6% of which appear only once. About this clonotype itself: Its matching antigen is unknown.

Everyone who gave samples was a healthy Caucasian. This clonotype was obtained from a man aged 18-30 years in good health. The sample taken for sequencing was naive T cells sorted from blood. This sequence joins TRBV14 and TRBJ1-6; no firm D call. DNA for the CDR3: TGTGCCAGCAGCCAAGAGTGGGGACCCCTCCACTTT. Translation gives CASSQEWGPLHF.